One and the same sample provided the 17 T cell receptor beta chains below, sequenced in a study of a mutant IDH1 vaccine in newly diagnosed glioma. The time point was: baseline, week 1 (first vaccination visit). The sample's treatment: pre-vaccination baseline after standard-of-care therapy. Profiled with immunoSEQ multiplex PCR; TCRdb holds only in-frame clones, not every one. The sample holds roughly 99,000 clones, 85% to 90% seen once. The material was PBMCs, obtained from a glioma patient treated with radiotherapy, temozolomide or both. Receptors were obtained from a woman between 50 and 59 years old with glioma.

The chain has TRBV5-5 and TRBJ2-7; 10 bases are shared with TRBD2. From germline, CDR1 is SGHKS and CDR2 YYEKEE (reference sequence). The V and J ends lost 5 bases and 2 bases, in that order; junction bases with no gene match: 4. The CDR3 runs to 14 residues. This CDR3 is CASRVSGRAYEQYF. As DNA, the CDR3 is TGTGCCAGCAGGGTGAGCGGGAGGGCCTACGAGCAGTACTTC. Full variable domain (missing parts from reference TRBV5-5 and TRBJ2-7): DAGVTQSPTHLIKTRGQQVTLRCSPISGHKSVSWYQQVLGQGPQFIFQYYEKEERGRGNFPDRFSARQFPNYSSELNVNALLLGDSALYLCASRVSGRAYEQYFGPGTRLTVT.

The chain combines TRBV7-8 with TRBJ2-7; D is possibly TRBD2 (5 bases). Germline CDR1 is SGHVS and CDR2 is FQNEAQ. The CDR3 extends over 13 amino acids. V was cut by 1 base and J by 7 bases, with 11 bases left in between. Written as DNA, the CDR3 is TGTGCCAGCAGCTTAGGTGGGAGAGAGGAGCAGTACTTC. Translation: CASSLGGREEQYF.

V usage is TRBV2 and J usage is TRBJ1-5; TRBD1 is a possible D gene (5 bases). Trimming removed 1 base at V and 7 bases at J, with 8 bases between. From germline, CDR1 is SNHLY and CDR2 FYNNEI. This CDR3 comprises 13 residues. The CDR3 region has the DNA TGTGCCAGCAGTGAAGATTCAGGGCAGCCCCAGCATTTT. Residues: CASSEDSGQPQHF.

Here the CDR3 DNA reads TGCGCCAGCACCTCGGGCGGGGCCTACGAGCAGTACTTC. Amino acid sequence: CASTSGGAYEQYF. The V call is TRBV5-1, the J call TRBJ2-5, with TRBD2 as a possible D gene (6 bases). The J call may be wrong; the DNA end is better matched by TRBJ2-7. Looked up from germline, CDR1 is SGHRS and CDR2 is YFSETQ. The CDR3 totals 13 residues.

The chain employs TRBV2 and TRBJ2-2, with a possible D match to TRBD1 (6 bases). The CDR3 is made up of 16 amino acids. Germline V CDR1 and CDR2: SNHLY, FYNNEI. Trimming shortened V by 7 bases and J by 5 bases, and 20 bases separated the two germline ends. The CDR3 DNA reads TGTGCCAGCACCGTGGCCACCAGGGGAAGGACCGGGGAGCTGTTTTTT. Translating gives CASTVATRGRTGELFF.

This clone has a single count. The J gene is TRBJ2-7, the V gene TRBV27; 8 bases are a match to TRBD1. CDR1 and CDR2 from the germline V gene are MNHEY and SMNVEV (reference sequence). CDR3 length equals 14 residues. Trimming took 5 bases from V and 3 from J; bases not matched to a gene: 6. The CDR3 is CASSRTGSLYEQYF. The CDR3 nucleotides read TGTGCCAGCAGTCGGACAGGGTCCCTCTACGAGCAGTACTTC.

This chain connects TRBV7-3 to TRBJ2-5; 13 positions agree with TRBD2. Germline V gene lookup returns CDR1 SGHTA and CDR2 FQGTGA. After removal of 2 bases from V and 4 bases from J, the junction contained 4 bases not matched to a gene. The CDR3 spans 16 residues. CDR3 protein: CASSLGLAGAGETQYF. DNA of the CDR3: TGTGCCAGCAGCTTAGGACTAGCGGGAGCGGGAGAGACCCAGTACTTC.

V and J are TRBV29-1 and TRBJ2-3; TRBD1 aligns across 8 bases. J lost 5 bases, V lost 8 bases, and 9 bases had no gene match. Germline values: CDR1 SQVTM, CDR2 ANQGSEA. CDR3 size: 13 residues. DNA for the CDR3: TGCAGCATAGGACAGGGACAGAGAGATACGCAGTATTTT. It specifies CSIGQGQRDTQYF.

The chain couples TRBV6-1 to TRBJ2-5; TRBD1 aligns across 8 bases. The CDR3 length is 14 residues. Germline V gene lookup returns CDR1 MNHNS and CDR2 SASEGT. V trimming: 8 bases; J trimming: 5 bases; junction bases outside the gene matches: 10. Written as DNA, the CDR3 is TGTGCCAGCTCCGCCGACAGGGGCCGGGAGACCCAGTACTTC. As protein: CASSADRGRETQYF.

The chain combines TRBV5-1 with TRBJ2-1, with a possible D match to TRBD1 (6 bases). Looked up from germline, CDR1 is SGHRS and CDR2 is YFSETQ. The CDR3 length is 14 residues. Trimming removed 0 bases at V and 8 bases at J, with 12 bases between. CDR3 amino acids: CASSLADQGYEQFF. CDR3 nucleotides: TGCGCCAGCAGCTTGGCCGATCAGGGGTATGAGCAGTTCTTC.

The chain uses TRBV27 and TRBJ2-5; 11 bases are shared with TRBD2. Looked up from germline, CDR1 is MNHEY and CDR2 is SMNVEV (reference sequence). This CDR3 has 17 residues. J gave up 4 bases and V 2 bases, and 9 bases lay outside the gene matches. For the CDR3, the DNA is TGTGCCAGCAGTTTAAGGCCCACTAGCGGGAGACGAGAGACCCAGTACTTC. Amino acids: CASSLRPTSGRRETQYF.

The chain couples TRBV28 to TRBJ1-1; 7 positions agree with TRBD1. Germline assignment: CDR1 MDHEN and CDR2 SYDVKM. V trimming: 4 bases; J trimming: 0 bases; junction bases outside the gene matches: 5. This CDR3 comprises 15 residues. The CDR3 DNA sequence: TGTGCCAGCAGTTCGGCCGGACAGGTGAACACTGAAGCTTTCTTT. It translates to CASSSAGQVNTEAFF. The full variable domain, rest sourced from reference TRBV28 and TRBJ1-1, is DVKVTQSSRYLVKRTGEKVFLECVQDMDHENMFWYRQDPGLGLRLIYFSYDVKMKEKGDIPEGYSVSREKKERFSLILESASTNQTSMYLCASSSAGQVNTEAFFGQGTRLTVV.

The V and J genes are TRBV9 and TRBJ1-4; D call uncertain. CDR3 length: 14 amino acids. Germline V gives CDR1 SGDLS, CDR2 YYNGEE. Trimming took off 0 bases at V and 4 bases at J, with 7 bases between the two ends. This CDR3 is CASSVGGYNEKLFF. Here the CDR3 DNA reads TGTGCCAGCAGCGTAGGGGGATATAATGAAAAACTGTTTTTT.

This chain's CDR3 is CASSPAPGTTYEQYF. As DNA, the CDR3 is TGTGCCAGCAGCCCCGCCCCGGGAACTACCTACGAGCAGTACTTC. The genes are TRBV9 and TRBJ2-7; D is possibly TRBD2 (5 bases). V gave up 4 bases and J gave up 2 bases, with 16 bases separating them. Germline V lookup: CDR1 SGDLS, CDR2 YYNGEE. CDR3 size: 15 residues.

This chain connects TRBV7-9 to TRBJ2-1; no clear D gene. In germline, CDR1 is SEHNR, CDR2 FQNEAQ (reference sequence). V was shortened by 5 bases and J by 11 bases, with 13 bases between the two germline ends. The CDR3 sequence is 12 residues long. CDR3 in amino acids: CASSRGPPKQFF. As DNA, the CDR3 is TGTGCCAGCAGCCGCGGACCGCCGAAGCAGTTCTTC.

The genes are TRBV2 and TRBJ2-3; possibly TRBD2 for D (6 bases). The CDR3 is 13 amino acids. V lost 3 bases to trimming and J lost 4 bases, with 8 bases between them. Germline V gives CDR1 SNHLY, CDR2 FYNNEI. The CDR3 reads CASSEGRPDTQYF. DNA for the CDR3: TGTGCCAGCAGTGAGGGGAGGCCAGATACGCAGTATTTT.

This chain uses TRBV5-4 with TRBJ2-5; 14 nucleotides agree with TRBD2. This CDR3 has 16 amino acids. CDR1 SGHNT and CDR2 YYREEE come from the germline V gene (reference sequence). The V gene end was trimmed by 4 bases and the J gene end by 2 bases; junction bases not matched to a gene: 4. This CDR3 is CASSMGLAGVQETQYF. CDR3 sequence (DNA): TGTGCCAGCAGCATGGGACTAGCGGGAGTACAAGAGACCCAGTACTTC.